Listed here is a single T cell receptor (beta chain). Its antigen remains unidentified. No per-base quality is available; no much larger clone lies one base away. Library generation was performed with the immunoSEQ multiplex PCR assay. The multiplex PCR relied on a mix of 60 forward primers for TCR Vbeta segments and 13 reverse primers for TCR Jbeta segments. The CDR3 region of rearranged TCR beta genes was amplified from genomic DNA with a multiplex PCR assay. Amplified TCR beta libraries were sequenced as 87-base-pair reads on the Illumina HiSeq System. The study's processing was this. A later analysis tallied around 87 million unique TCR beta chains across the 550 to 850 repertoires, and about 12 million of those chains were shared by two or more donors. Raw reads were error-corrected and collapsed into unique sequences with a nearest-neighbor algorithm that merged closely related sequences to remove PCR and sequencing errors. CDR3 sequences were aligned to IMGT reference sequences to assign V, D and J gene segments. Each retained sequence needed at least a six-nucleotide match to both a V gene segment and a J gene segment. Rearrangements were classified as productive when the CDR3 lacked stop codons and remained in frame with V and J, and all other rearrangements were classified as non-productive. Following IMGT convention, CDR3 was defined as the stretch from the second conserved V-encoded cysteine to the conserved J-encoded phenylalanine. The earlier analysis of more than 450 of the donors excluded sequences that lacked an unambiguous match to a single V gene segment. An earlier analysis of around 600 of the donors classified V segments as functional when productive rearrangements were above 56.7% and as segregating when the standard deviation between donors was above 5%. To diagnose cytomegalovirus status from the catalog of TCR beta chain sequences, a statistical classification framework was built. In a later analysis, TCR nucleotide sequences were compared against IMGT/GENE-DB human TR gene sequences so that V and J genes could be assigned. A later analysis assigned CDR3 sequences and most-parsimonious VDJ recombination scenarios with the TCRdist pipeline. In a later analysis, every TCR beta chain was defined by the combination of its CDR3 amino acid sequence and its V-gene family, and reads without a unique V-gene family were dropped. As a way to deal with suspected cross-contamination and a sequencing artifact, a later analysis dropped hundreds of nucleotide sequences that were highly shared and had low generation probability. For each public chain, a later analysis derived a clonal expansion index from normalized ranks of inferred template counts within each repertoire. Generation probabilities in a later analysis came from a VDJ recombination model fitted to out-of-frame rearrangements, and those results were checked against IGoR. In a later analysis, hypergeometric tests were used to score TCR-TCR, TCR-HLA and TCR-CMV co-occurrence, with a repertoire-size bias correction applied to TCR pairs. A later analysis estimated false discovery rates by permuting HLA or CMV assignments 20 times. In a later analysis, co-occurring TCRs were grouped using DBSCAN, and TCRdist sequence similarity was added for clustering within HLA-allele-positive subsets. For co-occurrence clustering, repertoires with fewer than 30,000 or more than 120,000 public chains were excluded, along with roughly 5 repertoires with anomalous nucleotide sharing. TCRdb stores this immuneACCESS table with in-frame sequences only. Part of the clones is absent; in the studies checked, under half of the shortfall reflects unresolved V genes, and no reason is known for the rest. V, J and clone size are taken as reported in that table, and D and trimming were inferred from the DNA itself. Recorded for this sample are some 45,000 clones; around 70% of them occurred a single time. The ten largest clones capture roughly 3.4% of the sample.

The cohort comprised around 700 healthy bone marrow donors. Cohort members were all nominally healthy when sampled, although unrecorded immune exposures were likely present. The donor was CMV seronegative and belonged to the group of 350 or so seronegative cohort members. Each donor provided a peripheral blood sample, and peripheral blood mononuclear cells were used for TCR beta sequencing. Genomic DNA extraction from the blood cell samples was performed with the Qiagen DNeasy Blood Extraction Kit. The germline V gene specifies SGHDN as CDR1 and FVKESK as CDR2. The CDR3 spans 16 residues, from the cysteine through the phenylalanine. Solely the CDR3 DNA is kept, with 48 bases framed from the first base. The junction carries 17 bases between V and J, which are trimmed by 3 bases and 5 bases respectively. The source of the sample is a study of cytomegalovirus exposure and HLA in healthy donors (dated by TCRdb to between 2016 and 2019). General notes on the study: An earlier analysis of roughly 610 of the donors reported approximately 280 Gb of sequence data and 90 million to 120 million unique TCR beta sequences obtained from roughly 170 million T cells. Of the roughly 400 genotyped donors, 65% to 90% fell in the genetic ancestry cluster associated with self-reported Caucasian donors. The study combined high-throughput TCR immunosequencing, statistical association of individual TCRs with disease status, and machine learning to predict cytomegalovirus infection status. Alongside the repertoire data, information on donor age, sex, ethnicity and CMV serostatus was compiled. In an earlier analysis of 587 of the donors, high-throughput TCR beta sequencing was used to judge whether each TCR beta V gene segment behaved as functional or pseudogenic. An early release covering approximately 600 HLA-typed donors comprised about 310 gigabases of sequencing data and tens of millions of unique TCR sequences. The study was designed to test whether signatures of past pathogen exposure could be identified by cataloging public T cell receptors. Every discovery cohort repertoire had been produced on one sequencing platform. Both class I and class II loci were covered by HLA typing, at four-digit resolution. Among around 400 genotyped donors of the cohort, an average of around 220,000 unique TCR beta nucleotide sequences was sequenced per donor, of which 15% to 20% were non-productive. A later genetic analysis took genome-wide SNP genotypes for about 55% of the 666 donors and used that subset as a discovery cohort. In the later analysis, no new phenotypic data were used to find candidate immune exposures; instead, reliance was placed on TCR beta sequences and their occurrence across donors. In addition to the first cohort of 666 subjects, a separate validation cohort of approximately 120 different subjects was used. Four or five DR-DQ haplotypes were handled as single units for association and clustering because linkage in the cohort was strong. Using immunosequencing, the study profiled T cell repertoires from about 610 subjects and related those repertoires to cytomegalovirus serostatus. The number of typed donors differed by locus: roughly 629-640 for A, B, C, DRB1 and DQB1; about 520 for DQA1; 606 for DPA1; and 400 to 480 for DPB1. A later analysis re-examined previously published TCR beta repertoires from 610 or so donors and added high-resolution HLA genotyping to investigate patterns of TCR occurrence. The study at large found these results: Because some donors lacked HLA typing at each locus, the association tests relied only on the typed subset. Strong co-occurrence of HLA alleles, especially DR and DQ, made assigning TCR associations to individual alleles difficult. In a later analysis, most CMV-associated TCR beta chains were found to appear HLA-restricted, with HLA associations seemingly driven largely by CMV exposure. The cohort was sequenced for TCR beta chains only, and without alpha or paired-chain data the features that could be detected were limited. In both the original and validation cohorts, the classifier was reported to diagnose cytomegalovirus status with high specificity and sensitivity. The authors suggested that the approach could potentially be generalized to other disease states and immunological phenotypes. Three of the identified cytomegalovirus-associated TCR beta chains were confirmed in vitro to be specific for cytomegalovirus antigens. Compared with equally common non-associated chains, HLA-associated TCR beta chains in a later analysis were more clonally expanded and had lower generation probabilities. Because the 87-base-pair reads could not distinguish some IMGT-functional V segments, including TRBV6-2 and TRBV6-3, those segments were excluded. Because counts were too low, more than 15 rarely observed V segments, including chromosome 9 orphons, were excluded from the earlier analysis of some 590 of the donors. A cluster of highly shared sequence variants was judged likely to be a technical artifact of the sequencing pipeline. In an earlier analysis of some 500 of the donors, most TCR beta V segments appeared in productive rearrangements about 87% or about 30% of the time, broadly matching IMGT annotations. According to a later analysis, parvovirus B19, influenza, CMV and Epstein-Barr virus appeared linked to several top co-occurrence clusters. A later genetic analysis reported fewer N-insertions in productive TCRs among donors in an Asian-associated ancestry cluster than the roughly 700-donor mean. Sequencing depth was assumed to be roughly uniform across donors in the presence/absence analyses, though that assumption may not hold. The only immune exposure information available for the cohort was CMV serostatus. In a later analysis, TCR association rates were found to vary across HLA loci, with the most associated TCRs seen for DRB1 alleles and the fewest for HLA-C alleles. A total of about 150 TCR beta chains were listed by the study as associated with cytomegalovirus. A further reported finding was that TCR beta sequences accurately predicted the HLA-A and HLA-B alleles for most subjects in the first cohort. An association between a missense DCLRE1C variant and V-gene and J-gene trimming of TCR beta chains was found in a later genetic analysis and replicated in an independent cohort. While some public TCRs were present in many individuals, most TCR sequences turned up only very rarely across donors. Linkage disequilibrium might explain the correlated functional status among segregating V segments, but an unknown experimental factor could not be excluded. Specific HLA alleles were associated with roughly 17,000 TCR beta sequences at a false discovery rate of 0.05 in a later analysis.

Source material: PBMCs. The sequence derives from a woman younger than 45 in good health and CMV-seronegative. The sequence links TRBV14 to TRBJ2-1, with no confidently assigned D gene. The CDR3 in this case is CASSQETYYGDNEQFF. The DNA sequence is TGTGCCAGCAGCCAGGAGACTTATTATGGAGACAATGAGCAGTTCTTC. Beyond the CDR3, the reference TRBV14 and TRBJ2-1 genes provide the residues; the full variable domain reads: EAGVTQFPSHSVIEKGQTVTLRCDPISGHDNLYWYRRVMGKEIKFLLHFVKESKQDESGMPNNRFLAERTGGTYSTLKVQPAELEDSGVYFCASSQETYYGDNEQFFGPGTRLTVL.